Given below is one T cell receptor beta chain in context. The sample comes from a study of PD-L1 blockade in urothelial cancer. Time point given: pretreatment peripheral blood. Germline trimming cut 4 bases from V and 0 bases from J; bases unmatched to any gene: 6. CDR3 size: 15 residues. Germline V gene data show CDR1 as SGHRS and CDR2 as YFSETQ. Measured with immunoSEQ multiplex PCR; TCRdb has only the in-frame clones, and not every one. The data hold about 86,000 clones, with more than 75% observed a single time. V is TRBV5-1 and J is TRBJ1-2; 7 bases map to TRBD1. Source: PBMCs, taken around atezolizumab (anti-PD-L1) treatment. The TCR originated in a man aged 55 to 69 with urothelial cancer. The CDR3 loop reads CASSARTGTNYGYTF. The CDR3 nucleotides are TGCGCCAGCAGCGCACGGACAGGTACTAACTATGGCTACACCTTC.